This T cell receptor beta chain originates from a study of cytomegalovirus exposure and HLA in healthy donors. For the study at large: In terms of ancestry, the Caucasian-associated cluster contained roughly 81% of the approximately 400 genotyped donors. Notes on the study in general: Accurate prediction of HLA-A and HLA-B alleles (for most subjects) was reportedly achieved from TCR beta sequences.

PCR was performed using 60 Vbeta and 13 Jbeta primers. The data were produced by immunoSEQ multiplex PCR, yet TCRdb's version contains in-frame clones alone and is incomplete. The sample includes 95,000 to 110,000 clones, 10% seen only once; the top ten take 5.5% to 7.5%. Points on this clone: The antigen remains unidentified.

Sequenced: PBMCs. This clonotype was obtained from a man aged 40-49 years in good health and CMV-seropositive.

The CDR3 region has the DNA TGTGCCAGTAGCCCCCTATTTAACACTGAAGCTTTCTTT. It translates to CASSPLFNTEAFF. V usage is TRBV19 and J usage is TRBJ1-1; D ambiguous. Between the trimmed V and J ends, which lost 6 bases and 2 bases, there was a span of 10 bases. CDR3 length: 13 residues. Per the germline V gene, CDR1 is LNHDA and CDR2 is SQIVND (reference sequence).